The TCR beta chain described here comes from a study of blood T cell repertoires in COVID-19. Study overall: The origin of the acute and convalescent COVID-19 samples was the United States, Italy and Spain. Sample material is recorded as cDNA or gDNA derived from T cells, B-cell-depleted T cells, or PBMCs.

Sequenced by immunoSEQ multiplex PCR; TCRdb stores in-frame clones only, minus some. The sample includes roughly 52,000 clones, 87% of them seen just once. Followed longitudinally, the Seattle patients had been enrolled during active infection. The germline V gene encodes CDR1 MNHEY and CDR2 SVGEGT. This CDR3 comprises 14 residues. V shed 2 bases, J shed 4 bases, and the junction held 3 bases outside the gene matches. V gene TRBV6-2 or TRBV6-3 combines with J gene TRBJ2-5; 8 positions match TRBD1. The source is a man aged 35-49 years with COVID-19, enrolled during active disease. The source material was peripheral blood. The CDR3 DNA sequence: TGTGCCAGCAGTTACCAGGGGGCTATAGAGACCCAGTACTTC. Protein sequence: CASSYQGAIETQYF.